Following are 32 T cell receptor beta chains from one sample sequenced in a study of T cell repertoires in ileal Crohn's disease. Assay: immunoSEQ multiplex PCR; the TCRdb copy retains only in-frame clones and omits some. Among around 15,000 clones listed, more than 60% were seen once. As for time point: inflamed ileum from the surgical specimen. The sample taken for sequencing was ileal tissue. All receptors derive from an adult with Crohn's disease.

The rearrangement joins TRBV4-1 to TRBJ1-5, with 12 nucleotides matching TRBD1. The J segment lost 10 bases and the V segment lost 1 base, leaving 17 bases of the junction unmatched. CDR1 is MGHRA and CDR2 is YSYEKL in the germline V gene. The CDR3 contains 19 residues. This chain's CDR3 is CASSQGPGQGARSGRPQHF. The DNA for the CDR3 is TGCGCCAGCAGCCAAGGTCCGGGACAGGGGGCAAGGTCAGGGAGACCCCAGCATTTT.

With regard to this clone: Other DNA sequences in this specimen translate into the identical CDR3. The CDR3 loop is CASSVGLNTEAFF. The CDR3 DNA follows: TGTGCCAGCAGTGTAGGGTTGAACACTGAAGCTTTCTTT. The chain couples TRBV2 to TRBJ1-1; no clear D gene. The CDR3 spans 13 residues. Germline V gene lookup returns CDR1 SNHLY and CDR2 FYNNEI. Trimming removed 4 bases at V and 0 bases at J, with 6 bases between.

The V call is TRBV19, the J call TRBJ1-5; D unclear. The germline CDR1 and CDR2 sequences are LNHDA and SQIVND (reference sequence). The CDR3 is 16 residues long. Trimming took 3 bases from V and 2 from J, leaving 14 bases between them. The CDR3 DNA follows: TGTGCCAGTAGTATCGCCTGGGTACGGGGCAATCAGCCCCAGCATTTT. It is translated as CASSIAWVRGNQPQHF.

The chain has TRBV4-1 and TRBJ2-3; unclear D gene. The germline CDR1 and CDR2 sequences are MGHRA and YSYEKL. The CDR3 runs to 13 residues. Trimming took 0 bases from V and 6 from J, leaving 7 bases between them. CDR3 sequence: CASSQDSVDTQYF. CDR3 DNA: TGCGCCAGCAGCCAAGATTCTGTGGATACGCAGTATTTT.

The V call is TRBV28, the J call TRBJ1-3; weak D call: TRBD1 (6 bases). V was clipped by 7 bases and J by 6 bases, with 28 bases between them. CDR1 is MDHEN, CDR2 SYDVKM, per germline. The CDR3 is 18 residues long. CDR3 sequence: CASTPFRRDKASVNTIYF. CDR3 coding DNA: TGTGCCAGCACCCCTTTTCGCCGGGACAAGGCTTCCGTAAACACCATATATTTT.

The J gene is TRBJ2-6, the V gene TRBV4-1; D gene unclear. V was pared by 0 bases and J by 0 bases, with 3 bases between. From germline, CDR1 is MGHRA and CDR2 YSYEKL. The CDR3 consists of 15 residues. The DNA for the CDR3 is TGCGCCAGCAGCCAAGACAGCTCTGGGGCCAACGTCCTGACTTTC. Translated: CASSQDSSGANVLTF.

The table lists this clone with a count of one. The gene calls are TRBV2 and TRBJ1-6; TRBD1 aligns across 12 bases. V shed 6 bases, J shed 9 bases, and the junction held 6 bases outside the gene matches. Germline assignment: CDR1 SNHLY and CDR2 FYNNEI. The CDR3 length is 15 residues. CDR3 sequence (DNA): TGTGCCAGCAGAGCGGGACAGGGGGCGAGTTCACCCCTCCACTTT. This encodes CASRAGQGASSPLHF.

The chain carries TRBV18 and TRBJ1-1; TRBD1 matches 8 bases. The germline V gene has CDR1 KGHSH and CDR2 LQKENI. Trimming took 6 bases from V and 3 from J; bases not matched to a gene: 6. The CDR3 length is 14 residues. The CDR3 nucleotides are TGTGCCAGCTCGCCGATACAGGGGGACACTGAAGCTTTCTTT. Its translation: CASSPIQGDTEAFF. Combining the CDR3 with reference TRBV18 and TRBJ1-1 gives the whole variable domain NAGVMQNPRHLVRRRGQEARLRCSPMKGHSHVYWYRQLPEEGLKFMVYLQKENIIDESGMPKERFSAEFPKEGPSILRIQQVVRGDSAAYFCASSPIQGDTEAFFGQGTRLTVV.

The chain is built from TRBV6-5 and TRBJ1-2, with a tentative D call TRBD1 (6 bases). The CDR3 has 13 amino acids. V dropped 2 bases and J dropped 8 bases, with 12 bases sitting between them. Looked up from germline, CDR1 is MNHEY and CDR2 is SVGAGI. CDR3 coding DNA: TGTGCCAGCAGTTACAACAGGGAGGGGGGCTACACCTTC. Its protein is CASSYNREGGYTF.

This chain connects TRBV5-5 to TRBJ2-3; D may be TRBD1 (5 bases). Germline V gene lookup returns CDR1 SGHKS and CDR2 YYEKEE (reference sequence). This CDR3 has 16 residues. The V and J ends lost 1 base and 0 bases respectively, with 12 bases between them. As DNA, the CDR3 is TGTGCCAGCAGCTTGTTAGCAGGGTTAAGCACAGATACGCAGTATTTT. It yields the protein CASSLLAGLSTDTQYF.

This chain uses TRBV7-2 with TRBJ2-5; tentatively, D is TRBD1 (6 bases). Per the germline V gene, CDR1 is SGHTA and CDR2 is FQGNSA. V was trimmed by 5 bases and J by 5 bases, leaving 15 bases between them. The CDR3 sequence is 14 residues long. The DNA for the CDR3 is TGTGCCAGCAGCCAGGAGTGGGGGCGTGAGACCCAGTACTTC. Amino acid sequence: CASSQEWGRETQYF.

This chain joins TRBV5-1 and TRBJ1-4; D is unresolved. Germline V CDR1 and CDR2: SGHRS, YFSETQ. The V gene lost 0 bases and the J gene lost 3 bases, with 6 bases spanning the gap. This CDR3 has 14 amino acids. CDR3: CASSLGESNEKLFF. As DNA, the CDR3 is TGCGCCAGCAGCTTGGGGGAGTCTAATGAAAAACTGTTTTTT. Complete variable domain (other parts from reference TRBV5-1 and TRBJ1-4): KAGVTQTPRYLIKTRGQQVTLSCSPISGHRSVSWYQQTPGQGLQFLFEYFSETQRNKGNFPGRFSGRQFSNSRSEMNVSTLELGDSALYLCASSLGESNEKLFFGSGTQLSVL.

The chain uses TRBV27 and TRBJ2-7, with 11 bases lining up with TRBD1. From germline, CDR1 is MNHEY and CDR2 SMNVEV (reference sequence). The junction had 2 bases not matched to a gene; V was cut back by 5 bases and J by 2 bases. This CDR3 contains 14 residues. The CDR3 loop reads CASSRTGGTYEQYF. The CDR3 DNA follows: TGTGCCAGCAGTCGGACAGGGGGCACCTACGAGCAGTACTTC.

The CDR3 DNA is TGTGCCTGGAGCATCGGGGGTGGCGCTTTCTTT. Its translation is CAWSIGGGAFF. The chain has TRBV30 and TRBJ1-1, with D possibly being TRBD1 (5 bases). This CDR3 comprises 11 residues. V was cut by 3 bases and J by 11 bases, with 13 bases left in between. Germline V gives CDR1 GTSNPN, CDR2 SVGIG (reference sequence).

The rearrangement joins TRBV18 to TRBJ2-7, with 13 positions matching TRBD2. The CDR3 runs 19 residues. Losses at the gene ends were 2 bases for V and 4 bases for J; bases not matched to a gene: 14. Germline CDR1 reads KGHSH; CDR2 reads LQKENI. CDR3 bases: TGTGCCAGCTCACCAGCGAGCTTCACTAGCGGGGGGGTTGGTTACGAGCAGTACTTC. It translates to CASSPASFTSGGVGYEQYF.

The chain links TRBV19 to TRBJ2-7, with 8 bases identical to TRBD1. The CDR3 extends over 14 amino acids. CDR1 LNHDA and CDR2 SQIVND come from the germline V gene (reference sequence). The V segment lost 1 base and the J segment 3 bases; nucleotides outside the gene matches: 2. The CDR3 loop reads CASSIGTGFYEQYF. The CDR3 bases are TGTGCCAGTAGTATAGGGACAGGGTTCTACGAGCAGTACTTC.

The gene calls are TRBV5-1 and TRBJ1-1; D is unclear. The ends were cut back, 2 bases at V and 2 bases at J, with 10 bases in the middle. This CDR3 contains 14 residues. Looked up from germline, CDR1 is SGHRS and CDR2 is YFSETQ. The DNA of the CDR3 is TGCGCCAGCAGCTTAACCGGGGTAAACACTGAAGCTTTCTTT. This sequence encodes CASSLTGVNTEAFF. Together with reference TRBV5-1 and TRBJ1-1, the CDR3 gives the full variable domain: KAGVTQTPRYLIKTRGQQVTLSCSPISGHRSVSWYQQTPGQGLQFLFEYFSETQRNKGNFPGRFSGRQFSNSRSEMNVSTLELGDSALYLCASSLTGVNTEAFFGQGTRLTVV.

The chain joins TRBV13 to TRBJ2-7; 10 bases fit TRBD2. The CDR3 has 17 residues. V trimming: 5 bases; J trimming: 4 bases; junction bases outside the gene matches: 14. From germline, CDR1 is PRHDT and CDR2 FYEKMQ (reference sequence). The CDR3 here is CASSPRTSGDVKYEQYF. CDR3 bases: TGTGCCAGCAGCCCCCGGACTAGCGGCGATGTAAAATACGAGCAGTACTTC.

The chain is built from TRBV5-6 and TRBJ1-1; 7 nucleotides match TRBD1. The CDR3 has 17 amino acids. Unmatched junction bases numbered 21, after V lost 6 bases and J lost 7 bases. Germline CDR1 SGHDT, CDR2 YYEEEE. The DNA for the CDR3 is TGTGCCAGCAACACATACTTAAGACCGGGACAGCTACTTGAAGCTTTCTTT. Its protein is CASNTYLRPGQLLEAFF. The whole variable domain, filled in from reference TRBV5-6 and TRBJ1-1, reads DAGVTQSPTHLIKTRGQQVTLRCSPKSGHDTVSWYQQALGQGPQFIFQYYEEEERQRGNFPDRFSGHQFPNYSSELNVNALLLGDSALYLCASNTYLRPGQLLEAFFGQGTRLTVV.

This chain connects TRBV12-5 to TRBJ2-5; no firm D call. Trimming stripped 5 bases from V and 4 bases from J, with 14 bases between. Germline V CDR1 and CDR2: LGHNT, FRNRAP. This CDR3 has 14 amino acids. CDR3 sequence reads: CASGPPRPLETQYF. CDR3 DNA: TGTGCTAGTGGTCCACCCAGGCCGTTAGAGACCCAGTACTTC.

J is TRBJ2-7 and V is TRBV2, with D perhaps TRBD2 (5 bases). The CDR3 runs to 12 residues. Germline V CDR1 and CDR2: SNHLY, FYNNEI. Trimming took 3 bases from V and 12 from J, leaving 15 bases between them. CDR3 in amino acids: CASSEDHRSAYF. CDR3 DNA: TGTGCCAGCAGTGAGGACCACCGTAGCGCGTACTTC.

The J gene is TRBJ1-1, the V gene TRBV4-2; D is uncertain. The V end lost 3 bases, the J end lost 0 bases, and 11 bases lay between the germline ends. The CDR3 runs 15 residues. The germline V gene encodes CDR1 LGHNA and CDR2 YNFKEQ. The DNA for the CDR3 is TGTGCCAGCAGCCAGCCGGACGGGGTGAACACTGAAGCTTTCTTT. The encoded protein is CASSQPDGVNTEAFF.

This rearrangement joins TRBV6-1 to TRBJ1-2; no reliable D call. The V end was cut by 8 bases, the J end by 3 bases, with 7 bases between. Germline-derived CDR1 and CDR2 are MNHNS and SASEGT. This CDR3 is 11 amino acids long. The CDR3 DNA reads TGTGCCAGCGGGAGAGACTATGGCTACACCTTC. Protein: CASGRDYGYTF.

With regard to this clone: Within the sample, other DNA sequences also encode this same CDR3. CDR3 DNA sequence: TGTGCCAGCAGCGCATCAGGGAGCTCTGGAAACACCATATATTTT. Protein sequence: CASSASGSSGNTIYF. The chain couples TRBV7-9 to TRBJ1-3; TRBD1 might be the D (5 bases). Germline CDR1 reads SEHNR; CDR2 reads FQNEAQ (reference sequence). The CDR3 is made up of 15 amino acids. The V end was cut by 5 bases, the J end by 0 bases, with 11 bases between. The whole variable domain, remainder taken from reference TRBV7-9 and TRBJ1-3, is DTGVSQNPRHKITKRGQNVTFRCDPISEHNRLYWYRQTLGQGPEFLTYFQNEAQLEKSRLLSDRFSAERPKGSFSTLEIQRTEQGDSAMYLCASSASGSSGNTIYFGEGSWLTVV.

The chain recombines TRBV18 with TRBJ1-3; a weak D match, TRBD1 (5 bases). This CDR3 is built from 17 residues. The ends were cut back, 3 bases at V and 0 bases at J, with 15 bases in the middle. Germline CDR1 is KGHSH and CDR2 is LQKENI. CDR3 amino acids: CASSPTGRANSGNTIYF. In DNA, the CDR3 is TGTGCCAGCTCACCGACCGGCAGGGCCAACTCTGGAAACACCATATATTTT.

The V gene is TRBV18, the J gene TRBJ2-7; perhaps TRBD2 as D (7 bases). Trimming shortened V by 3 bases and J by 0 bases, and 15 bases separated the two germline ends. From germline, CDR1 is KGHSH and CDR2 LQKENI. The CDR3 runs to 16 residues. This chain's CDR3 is CASSPFKGGSSYEQYF. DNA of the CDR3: TGTGCCAGCTCACCTTTTAAGGGGGGGAGCTCCTACGAGCAGTACTTC. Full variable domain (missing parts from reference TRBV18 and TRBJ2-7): NAGVMQNPRHLVRRRGQEARLRCSPMKGHSHVYWYRQLPEEGLKFMVYLQKENIIDESGMPKERFSAEFPKEGPSILRIQQVVRGDSAAYFCASSPFKGGSSYEQYFGPGTRLTVT.

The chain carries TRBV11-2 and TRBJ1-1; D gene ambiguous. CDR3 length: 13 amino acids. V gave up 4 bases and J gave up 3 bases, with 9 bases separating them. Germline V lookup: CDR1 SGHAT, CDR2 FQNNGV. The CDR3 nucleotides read TGTGCCAGCAGCTCATCAAGGGACACTGAAGCTTTCTTT. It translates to CASSSSRDTEAFF.

The CDR3 coding sequence is TGTGCCAGCAGTGGACGAATCTGGAACGAGCAGTACTTC. This codes for CASSGRIWNEQYF. This chain joins TRBV6-1 and TRBJ2-7; D is uncertain. CDR1 and CDR2 (germline): MNHNS, SASEGT. This CDR3 is 13 amino acids long. Trimming took 4 bases from V and 5 from J, leaving 12 bases between them.

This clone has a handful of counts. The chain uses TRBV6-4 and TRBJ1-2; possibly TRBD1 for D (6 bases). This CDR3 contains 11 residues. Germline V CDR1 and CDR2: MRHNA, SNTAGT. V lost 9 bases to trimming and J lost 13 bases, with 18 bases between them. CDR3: CARATGPVITF. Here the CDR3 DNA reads TGTGCCAGAGCGACAGGCCCCGTGATCACCTTC.

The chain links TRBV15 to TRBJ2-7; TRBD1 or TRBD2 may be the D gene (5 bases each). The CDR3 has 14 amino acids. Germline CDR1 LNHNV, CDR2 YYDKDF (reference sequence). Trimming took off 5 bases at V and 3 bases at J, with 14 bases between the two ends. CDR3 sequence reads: CATSPPGSNYEQYF. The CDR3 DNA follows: TGTGCCACCAGCCCCCCAGGGAGTAACTACGAGCAGTACTTC.

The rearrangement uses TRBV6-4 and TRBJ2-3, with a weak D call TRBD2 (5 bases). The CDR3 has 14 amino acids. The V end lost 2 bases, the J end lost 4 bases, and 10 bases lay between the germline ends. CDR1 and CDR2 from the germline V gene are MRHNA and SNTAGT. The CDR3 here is CASSDTGWSDTQYF. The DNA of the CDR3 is TGTGCCAGCAGTGACACGGGGTGGTCAGATACGCAGTATTTT.

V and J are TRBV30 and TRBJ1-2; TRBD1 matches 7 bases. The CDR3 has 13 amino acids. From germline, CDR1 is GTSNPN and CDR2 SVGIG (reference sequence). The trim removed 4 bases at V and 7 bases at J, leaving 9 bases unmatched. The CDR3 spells CAWTTTGDGGYTF. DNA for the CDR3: TGTGCCTGGACAACTACAGGGGACGGTGGCTACACCTTC.